This record covers a single T cell receptor beta chain. What it binds is not known. CDR1 and CDR2 (germline): SNHLY, FYNNEI. This CDR3 is built from 12 residues. The germline V and J ends were trimmed by 8 bases and 7 bases, with 12 bases remaining between them. TCRdb's table, derived via immunoSEQ multiplex PCR, lists solely in-frame clones and lacks some. The table includes tens of thousands of clones, 94% detected once. This record belongs to a study of T cells after posttransplantation cyclophosphamide. General study findings and limits: Tissue-infiltrating T cells from skin or gut overlapped little with blood T cells.

V is TRBV2 and J is TRBJ1-5; no clear D gene. The sequencing input was PBMCs. The origin of this receptor is a woman aged 25 to 39 in good health and a related stem cell transplant donor. This CDR3 reads CASGRGGQPQHF. In DNA, the CDR3 is TGTGCCAGCGGACGGGGAGGACAGCCCCAGCATTTT.